The 14 T cell receptor beta chains given below trace back to one sample, sequenced in a study of Ad26.COV2.S vaccination and SARS-CoV-2 variants. Clones were read by immunoSEQ multiplex PCR, and TCRdb kept only the in-frame ones, dropping some. The sample carries about 390,000 clones, approximately 91% recorded once. Treatment reported: around 19 received Ad26.COV2.S at low or high dose, single or two shots; 5 received placebo; per-sample allocation not given. All samples were drawn on day 63, counting from the first vaccine or placebo injection. This sample comprised peripheral blood, obtained in a trial of Ad26.COV2.S vaccine versus placebo. Receptors were obtained from a person between 18 and 65 years old who received the Ad26.COV2.S COVID-19 vaccine or a placebo.

This clone came up once. The rearrangement joins TRBV3-1 (or the pseudogene TRBV3-2) to TRBJ2-1; TRBD2 matches at 16 bases. This CDR3 has 16 amino acids. J was trimmed by 8 bases and V by 4 bases; bases with no gene match: 5. The V gene's germline CDR1 is LGHDT and CDR2 YNNKEL (reference sequence). This CDR3 reads CASSPGTSGGADEQFF. Here the CDR3 DNA reads TGTGCCAGCAGCCCCGGGACTAGCGGGGGGGCCGATGAGCAGTTCTTC.

This clone was seen a few times. The chain uses TRBV29-1 and TRBJ2-5; the D is unclear. Germline V gene sequence: CDR1 SQVTM, CDR2 ANQGSEA. The CDR3 runs 13 residues. Trimming stripped 5 bases from V and 3 bases from J, with 13 bases between. DNA for the CDR3: TGCAGCGTTACAACAGTAAGGAAAGAGACCCAGTACTTC. Amino acid sequence: CSVTTVRKETQYF.

The V gene is TRBV2, the J gene TRBJ2-5; D is ambiguous. Deletions cut 0 bases from V and 1 base from J, with 9 bases between. The germline CDR1 and CDR2 sequences are SNHLY and FYNNEI. The CDR3 has 15 residues. CDR3 nucleotides: TGTGCCAGCAGTGAAGCGGGGTCTGGCCAAGAGACCCAGTACTTC. It yields the protein CASSEAGSGQETQYF.

J is TRBJ2-2 and V is TRBV7-8; 11 positions agree with TRBD2. This CDR3 spans 17 amino acids. Germline values: CDR1 SGHVS, CDR2 FQNEAQ. With V trimmed by 2 bases and J by 5 bases, 7 bases remained unmatched. The CDR3: CASSLLAGGPRTGELFF. In DNA form, the CDR3 reads TGTGCCAGCAGCTTATTAGCGGGGGGGCCGAGGACCGGGGAGCTGTTTTTT.

J is TRBJ1-2 and V is TRBV12-3 or TRBV12-4; TRBD1 might be the D (5 bases). Trimming pared 3 bases from V and 4 bases from J, leaving 9 bases between. The CDR3 consists of 13 residues. For the CDR3, the DNA is TGTGCCAGCAGTTTTTCGACAGCCTATGGCTACACCTTC. Its protein product is CASSFSTAYGYTF.

Remarks on this clone: The junction does not match germline at one end; this may be a read error. The chain links TRBV3-1 (or the pseudogene TRBV3-2) to TRBJ1-5; D unresolved. The CDR3 sequence is 13 residues long. Germline values: CDR1 LGHDT, CDR2 YNNKEL (reference sequence). Here the CDR3 DNA reads TGTGCCAGCAGCAGGTGGGGAGATCAACCCCAGCATTTT. As protein: CASSRWGDQPQHF.

The V gene is TRBV19, the J gene TRBJ1-2, with no clear D. The CDR3 extends over 15 amino acids. The V end lost 7 bases, the J end lost 0 bases, and 15 bases lay between the germline ends. Per the germline V gene, CDR1 is LNHDA and CDR2 is SQIVND (reference sequence). Here the CDR3 reads CASTLAMGPNYGYTF. The DNA of the CDR3 is TGTGCCAGTACCCTTGCCATGGGCCCTAACTATGGCTACACCTTC.

This chain uses TRBV10-1 with TRBJ2-2, with 9 bases that match TRBD1. The germline CDR1 and CDR2 sequences are WNHNN and SYGVQD (reference sequence). With 6 bases clipped from V and 6 bases from J, the junction kept 8 bases outside the gene matches. The length of the CDR3 is 15 residues. The CDR3 reads CASSAGTGQSGELFF. CDR3 bases: TGCGCCAGCAGCGCCGGGACAGGGCAATCCGGGGAGCTGTTTTTT.

The chain has TRBV2 and TRBJ1-2; D is uncertain. The V end was cut by 6 bases, the J end by 6 bases, with 8 bases between. CDR1 is SNHLY, CDR2 FYNNEI, per germline. The CDR3 totals 11 residues. The CDR3 DNA follows: TGTGCCAGCAGCCCCATGGATGGCTACACCTTC. Encoded protein: CASSPMDGYTF.

This rearrangement joins TRBV10-3 to TRBJ2-1, with 14 bases that match TRBD2. J gave up 3 bases and V 8 bases, and 3 bases lay outside the gene matches. CDR1 is ENHRY, CDR2 SYGVKD, per germline. The CDR3 spans 15 residues. CDR3 amino acids: CAISGTSGGYNEQFF. DNA of the CDR3: TGTGCCATCTCCGGGACTAGCGGGGGCTACAATGAGCAGTTCTTC.

The count of this clone is one. J is TRBJ1-4 and V is TRBV29-1; 7 positions match TRBD1. V lost 6 bases and J lost 6; bases outside the gene matches: 7. The V gene's germline CDR1 is SQVTM and CDR2 ANQGSEA. This CDR3 is 13 amino acids long. CDR3 bases: TGCAGCGTCAGCCCCGGGACAGATGAAAAACTGTTTTTT. Its protein is CSVSPGTDEKLFF.

This sequence joins TRBV3-1 (or the pseudogene TRBV3-2) and TRBJ1-2, with D unresolved. Trimming removed 0 bases at V and 4 bases at J, with 12 bases between. This CDR3 region has 15 residues. The V gene's germline CDR1 is LGHDT and CDR2 YNNKEL (reference sequence). The chain's CDR3 is CASSQESALLYGYTF. The CDR3 DNA reads as TGTGCCAGCAGCCAAGAAAGCGCCCTTCTCTATGGCTACACCTTC.

CDR3 sequence (DNA): TGTGCCAGCTCACCAATCGAACTCCAGCCCTTATATGGCTACACCTTC. It specifies CASSPIELQPLYGYTF. J is TRBJ1-2 and V is TRBV18; the D is unclear. This CDR3 contains 16 residues. The germline V and J ends were trimmed by 2 bases and 5 bases, with 18 bases remaining between them. Germline V gene lookup returns CDR1 KGHSH and CDR2 LQKENI.

The CDR3 here is CASSSGTDSNQPQHF. CDR3 bases: TGTGCCAGCAGTTCCGGGACAGACAGCAATCAGCCCCAGCATTTT. This chain links TRBV2 with TRBJ1-5; 7 bases agree with TRBD1. The CDR3 covers 15 residues. V dropped 5 bases and J dropped 1; count of bases not matched to a gene: 5. Germline CDR1 reads SNHLY; CDR2 reads FYNNEI.